These 11 T cell receptor beta chains came from one sample sequenced in a study of cytomegalovirus exposure and HLA in healthy donors. Primers: 60 Vbeta forward and 13 Jbeta reverse. Clones were read by immunoSEQ multiplex PCR, and TCRdb kept only the in-frame ones, dropping some. Here the sample spans some 95,000 clones, over 70% being singletons. Sequenced material: PBMCs. These receptors were collected from a man aged 50 to 60 in good health and CMV-seropositive.

CDR3 protein: CASSPQERGGLSEQYF. The DNA of the CDR3 is TGTGCCAGCTCACCACAGGAGCGGGGGGGCCTTAGCGAGCAGTACTTC. The chain is built from TRBV18 and TRBJ2-7; 10 nucleotides agree with TRBD2. Trimming cost V 1 base and J 6 bases; bases outside gene matches: 9. The CDR3 runs to 16 residues. CDR1 is KGHSH and CDR2 is LQKENI in the germline V gene.

The chain uses TRBV7-2 and TRBJ1-3; no clear D gene. Germline CDR1 and CDR2: SGHTA and FQGNSA. The germline V and J ends were trimmed by 1 base and 3 bases, with 10 bases remaining between them. This CDR3 has 15 residues. The CDR3 loop reads CASSLGLGVGNTIYF. CDR3 nucleotide sequence: TGTGCCAGCAGCTTAGGCCTCGGGGTTGGAAACACCATATATTTT.

This rearrangement joins TRBV4-3 to TRBJ2-7, with D perhaps TRBD1 (5 bases). V was trimmed by 0 bases and J by 5 bases, leaving 14 bases between them. Germline assignment: CDR1 LGHNA and CDR2 YSLEER. CDR3 size: 15 residues. The CDR3 loop is CASSQDARATHEQYF. DNA for the CDR3: TGCGCCAGCAGCCAAGACGCCAGGGCAACCCACGAGCAGTACTTC.

The chain uses TRBV5-1 and TRBJ2-5; TRBD1 agrees at 9 bases. CDR1 and CDR2 (germline): SGHRS, YFSETQ. The CDR3 is made up of 15 amino acids. Losses at the gene ends were 4 bases for V and 1 base for J; bases not matched to a gene: 5. The CDR3 sequence is CASSNPGQGQETQYF. DNA of the CDR3: TGCGCCAGCAGCAACCCGGGACAGGGCCAAGAGACCCAGTACTTC.

In this sample, this clone turned up once. This chain connects TRBV7-3 to TRBJ2-1; perhaps TRBD1 as D (5 bases). Trimming cost V 1 base and J 15 bases, with 16 bases left between them. This CDR3 region has 13 residues. The germline CDR1 and CDR2 sequences are SGHTA and FQGTGA. The CDR3 sequence: CASSLIEGQGTFF. The CDR3 DNA reads TGTGCCAGCAGCTTAATCGAAGGGCAGGGAACGTTCTTC.

This chain uses TRBV6-6 with TRBJ1-4, with 10 bases lining up with TRBD1. The trim removed 6 bases at V and 9 bases at J, leaving 7 bases unmatched. Germline lookup yields CDR1 MNHNY and CDR2 SVGAGI (reference sequence). CDR3 length: 14 amino acids. CDR3 sequence reads: CASRTGTGEKKLFF. The DNA of the CDR3 is TGTGCCAGCAGAACCGGGACAGGGGAGAAAAAACTGTTTTTT.

The chain combines TRBV19 with TRBJ2-7; a possible D gene is TRBD1 (5 bases). Germline V CDR1 and CDR2: LNHDA, SQIVND (reference sequence). The CDR3 length is 14 residues. V shed 6 bases and J shed 2 bases, with 14 bases lying between them. The CDR3 nucleotides are TGTGCCAGTAGGGCCCCGGACATTACCTACGAGCAGTACTTC. It translates to CASRAPDITYEQYF.

The J gene is TRBJ2-7, the V gene TRBV5-1, with TRBD2 identical over 11 bases. This CDR3 comprises 17 residues. Germline CDR1 is SGHRS and CDR2 is YFSETQ. V shed 0 bases, J shed 7 bases, and the junction held 12 bases outside the gene matches. The CDR3 here is CASSLVTLTSGGKEQYF. The DNA for the CDR3 is TGCGCCAGCAGCTTGGTAACCCTAACTAGCGGGGGTAAAGAGCAGTACTTC.

The CDR3 sequence is CAISDGRGDHNEQFF. The CDR3, as DNA: TGTGCCATCAGTGATGGGCGGGGGGACCACAATGAGCAGTTCTTC. The rearrangement uses TRBV10-3 and TRBJ2-1, with 8 bases that match TRBD2. V dropped 3 bases and J dropped 5; count of bases not matched to a gene: 6. CDR1 is ENHRY, CDR2 SYGVKD, per germline. The CDR3 sequence is 15 residues long.

The chain recombines TRBV5-1 with TRBJ2-7; maybe TRBD1 (6 bases). This CDR3 spans 13 amino acids. V was shortened by 4 bases and J by 3 bases, with 11 bases between the two germline ends. Germline loops: CDR1 SGHRS, CDR2 YFSETQ. In nucleotides, the CDR3 is TGCGCCAGCAGCACGGGACAAGGCTACGAGCAGTACTTC. Protein product: CASSTGQGYEQYF.

The gene calls are TRBV19 and TRBJ2-1; TRBD1 matches 7 bases. The CDR3 has 16 residues. The germline V gene has CDR1 LNHDA and CDR2 SQIVND (reference sequence). J gave up 4 bases and V 1 base, and 7 bases lay outside the gene matches. The CDR3 reads CASSIVGQTPYNEQFF. The DNA of the CDR3 is TGTGCCAGTAGTATAGTGGGACAGACACCTTACAATGAGCAGTTCTTC. The entire variable domain, with the rest obtained from reference TRBV19 and TRBJ2-1, is as follows: DGGITQSPKYLFRKEGQNVTLSCEQNLNHDAMYWYRQDPGQGLRLIYYSQIVNDFQKGDIAEGYSVSREKKESFPLTVTSAQKNPTAFYLCASSIVGQTPYNEQFFGPGTRLTVL.